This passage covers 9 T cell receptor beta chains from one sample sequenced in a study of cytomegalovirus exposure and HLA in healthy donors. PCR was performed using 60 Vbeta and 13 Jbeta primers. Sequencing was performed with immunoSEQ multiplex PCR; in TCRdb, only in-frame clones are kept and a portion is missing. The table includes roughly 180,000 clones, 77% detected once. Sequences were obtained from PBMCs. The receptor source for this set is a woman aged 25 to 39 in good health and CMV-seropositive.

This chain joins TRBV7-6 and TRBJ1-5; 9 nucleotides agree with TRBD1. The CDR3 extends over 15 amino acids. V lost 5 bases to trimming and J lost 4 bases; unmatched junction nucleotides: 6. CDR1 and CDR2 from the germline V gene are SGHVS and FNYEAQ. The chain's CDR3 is CASSPGTGMNQPQHF. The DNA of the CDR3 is TGTGCCAGCAGCCCGGGGACAGGGATGAATCAGCCCCAGCATTTT.

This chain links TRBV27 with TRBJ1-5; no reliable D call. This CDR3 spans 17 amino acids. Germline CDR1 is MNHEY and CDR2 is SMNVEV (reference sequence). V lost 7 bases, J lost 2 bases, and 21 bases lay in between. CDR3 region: CASTEGRFELGNQPQHF. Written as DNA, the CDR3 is TGTGCCAGCACCGAGGGCAGGTTTGAATTAGGCAATCAGCCCCAGCATTTT.

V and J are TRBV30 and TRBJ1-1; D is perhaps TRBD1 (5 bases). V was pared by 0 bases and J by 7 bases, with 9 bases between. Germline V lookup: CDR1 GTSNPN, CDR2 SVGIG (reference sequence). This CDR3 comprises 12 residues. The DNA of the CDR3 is TGTGCCTGGAGTGTACAGGTCAGTGAAGCTTTCTTT. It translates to CAWSVQVSEAFF.

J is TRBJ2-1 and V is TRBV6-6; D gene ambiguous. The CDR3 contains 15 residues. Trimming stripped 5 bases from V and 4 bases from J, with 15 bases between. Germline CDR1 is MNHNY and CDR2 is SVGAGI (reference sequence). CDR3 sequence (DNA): TGTGCCAGCAGTGATAGAAGTCCAAATTACAATGAGCAGTTCTTC. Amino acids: CASSDRSPNYNEQFF.

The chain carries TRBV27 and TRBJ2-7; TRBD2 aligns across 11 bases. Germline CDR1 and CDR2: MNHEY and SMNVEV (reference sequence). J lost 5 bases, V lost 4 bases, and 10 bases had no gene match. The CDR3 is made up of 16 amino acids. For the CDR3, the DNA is TGTGCCAGCAGTTCCCTTAGCGGGAGGGCGTACCACGAGCAGTACTTC. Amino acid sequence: CASSSLSGRAYHEQYF.

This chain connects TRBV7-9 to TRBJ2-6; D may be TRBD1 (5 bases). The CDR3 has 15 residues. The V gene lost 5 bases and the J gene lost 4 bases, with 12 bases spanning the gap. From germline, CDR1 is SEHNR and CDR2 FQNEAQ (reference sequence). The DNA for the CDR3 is TGTGCCAGCAGCGACCAGGGTTCCGGGGCCAACGTCCTGACTTTC. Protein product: CASSDQGSGANVLTF.

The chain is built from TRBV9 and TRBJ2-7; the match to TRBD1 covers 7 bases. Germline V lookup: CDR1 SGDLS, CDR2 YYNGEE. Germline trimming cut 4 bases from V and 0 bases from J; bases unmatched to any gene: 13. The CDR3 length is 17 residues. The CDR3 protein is CASSPRRGTATSYEQYF. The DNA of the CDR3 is TGTGCCAGCAGCCCCCGCCGAGGGACAGCCACCTCCTACGAGCAGTACTTC.

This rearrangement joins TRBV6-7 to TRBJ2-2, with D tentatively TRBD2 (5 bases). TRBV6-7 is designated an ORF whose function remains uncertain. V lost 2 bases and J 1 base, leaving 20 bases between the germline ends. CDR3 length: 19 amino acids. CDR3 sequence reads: CASSYVRETDYMNTGELFF. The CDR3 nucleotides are TGTGCCAGCAGTTACGTTAGGGAGACCGACTATATGAACACCGGGGAGCTGTTTTTT.

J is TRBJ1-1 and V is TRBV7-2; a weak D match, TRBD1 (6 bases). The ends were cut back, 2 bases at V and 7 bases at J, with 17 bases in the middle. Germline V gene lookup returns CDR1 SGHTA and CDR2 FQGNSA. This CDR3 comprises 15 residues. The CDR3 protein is CASSLQGSMNGEAFF. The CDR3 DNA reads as TGTGCCAGCAGCTTACAGGGGTCTATGAACGGTGAAGCTTTCTTT.